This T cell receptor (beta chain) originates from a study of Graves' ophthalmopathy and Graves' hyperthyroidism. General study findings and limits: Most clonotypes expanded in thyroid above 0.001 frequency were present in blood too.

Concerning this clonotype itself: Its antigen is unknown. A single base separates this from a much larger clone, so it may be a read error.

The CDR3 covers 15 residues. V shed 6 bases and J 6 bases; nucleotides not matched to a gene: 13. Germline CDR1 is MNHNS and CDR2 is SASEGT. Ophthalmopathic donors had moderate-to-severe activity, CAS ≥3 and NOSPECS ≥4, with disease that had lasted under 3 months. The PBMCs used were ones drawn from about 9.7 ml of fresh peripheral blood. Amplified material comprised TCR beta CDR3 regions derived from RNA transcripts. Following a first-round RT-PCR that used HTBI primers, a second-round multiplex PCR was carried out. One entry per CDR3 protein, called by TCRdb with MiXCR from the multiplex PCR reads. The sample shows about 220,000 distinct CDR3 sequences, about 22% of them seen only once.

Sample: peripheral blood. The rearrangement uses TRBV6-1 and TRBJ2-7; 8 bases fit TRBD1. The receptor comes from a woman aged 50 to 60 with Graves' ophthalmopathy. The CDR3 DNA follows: TGTGCCAGCAGCCCGCCTAGAGGACAGGGTTTCGAGCAGTACTTC. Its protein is CASSPPRGQGFEQYF.